The clone carrying this T cell receptor beta chain was counted at least ten times. Its antigen is not known. Hyperthyroidism patients were newly diagnosed, had disease duration under 2 months, and were aged 18 to 65 years. Fresh peripheral blood, around 10 ml of it, supplied the PBMCs. Template material for amplifying TCR beta CDR3 regions consisted of RNA transcripts. The study used the HTBI primer set for a first-round RT-PCR of the TCR CDR3. TCRdb reprocessed the multiplex PCR reads with MiXCR, giving one entry per CDR3 protein. Counted here are about 380,000 distinct CDR3 sequences, about 15% occurring once; the ten biggest clones make up 8% to 13%. The CDR3 covers 15 residues. Trimming at V came to 4 bases and at J to 4 bases, leaving 11 bases not matched to a gene. Germline V gene lookup returns CDR1 SGHRS and CDR2 YFSETQ. The sample is drawn from a study of T cells in Graves' hyperthyroidism and ophthalmopathy. Overall study results and limits: Prediction of ophthalmopathy progression came a median roughly 6.6 months pre-onset.

This receptor was obtained from a woman aged 60 to 75 with Graves' hyperthyroidism. The sequenced sample consisted of blood. J is TRBJ2-7 and V is TRBV5-1; 7 bases match TRBD1. CDR3 DNA: TGCGCCAGCAGCGGCGAACAGGGGATGTTATACGAGCAGTACTTC. Its protein is CASSGEQGMLYEQYF.